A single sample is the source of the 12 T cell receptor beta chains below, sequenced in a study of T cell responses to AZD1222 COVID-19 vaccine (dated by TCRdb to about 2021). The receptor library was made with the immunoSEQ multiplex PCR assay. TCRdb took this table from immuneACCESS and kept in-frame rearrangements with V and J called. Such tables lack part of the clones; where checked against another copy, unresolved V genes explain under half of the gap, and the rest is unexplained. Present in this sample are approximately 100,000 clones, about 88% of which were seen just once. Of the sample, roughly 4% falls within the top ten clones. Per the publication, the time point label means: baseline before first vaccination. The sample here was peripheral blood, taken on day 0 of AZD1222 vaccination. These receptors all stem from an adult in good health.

CDR3 coding DNA: TGCGCCAGCAGTGGACAGGGTAAAATACACACTGAAGCTTTCTTT. It is translated as CASSGQGKIHTEAFF. The gene calls are TRBV5-1 and TRBJ1-1; 8 positions agree with TRBD1. V lost 5 bases to trimming and J lost 3 bases; unmatched junction nucleotides: 9. Germline lookup yields CDR1 SGHRS and CDR2 YFSETQ. CDR3 length equals 15 residues.

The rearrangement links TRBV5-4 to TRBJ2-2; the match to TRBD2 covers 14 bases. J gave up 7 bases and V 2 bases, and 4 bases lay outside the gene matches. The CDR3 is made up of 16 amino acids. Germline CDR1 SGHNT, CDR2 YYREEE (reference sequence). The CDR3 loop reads CASSLGTSGGSGELFF. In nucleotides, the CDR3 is TGTGCCAGCAGCTTAGGGACTAGCGGGGGAAGCGGGGAGCTGTTTTTT.

The DNA of the CDR3 is TGTGCCAGCAGCTTGGGTGGGGCCAACTACAATGAGCAGTTCTTC. Amino acids: CASSLGGANYNEQFF. V is TRBV5-4 and J is TRBJ2-1; maybe TRBD1 (5 bases). V was shortened by 0 bases and J by 3 bases, with 10 bases between the two germline ends. The CDR3 length is 15 residues. Germline V CDR1 and CDR2: SGHNT, YYREEE (reference sequence).

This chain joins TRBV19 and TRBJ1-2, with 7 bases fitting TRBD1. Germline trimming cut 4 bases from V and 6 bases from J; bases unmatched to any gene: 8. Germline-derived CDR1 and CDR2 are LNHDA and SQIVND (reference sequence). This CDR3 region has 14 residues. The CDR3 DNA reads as TGTGCCAGTAGTAGCGGACAGGTTGGTCATGGCTACACCTTC. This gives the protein CASSSGQVGHGYTF.

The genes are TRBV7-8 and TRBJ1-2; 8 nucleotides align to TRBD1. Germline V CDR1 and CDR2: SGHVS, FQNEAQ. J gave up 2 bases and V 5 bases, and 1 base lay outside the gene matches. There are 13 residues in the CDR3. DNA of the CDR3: TGTGCCAGCAGCAGGACAGGGAACTATGGCTACACCTTC. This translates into CASSRTGNYGYTF.

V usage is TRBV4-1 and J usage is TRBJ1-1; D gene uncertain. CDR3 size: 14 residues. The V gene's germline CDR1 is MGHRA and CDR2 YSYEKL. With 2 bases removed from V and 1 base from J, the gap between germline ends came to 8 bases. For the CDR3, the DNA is TGCGCCAGCAGCCAATTCCGAACGAACACTGAAGCTTTCTTT. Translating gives CASSQFRTNTEAFF.

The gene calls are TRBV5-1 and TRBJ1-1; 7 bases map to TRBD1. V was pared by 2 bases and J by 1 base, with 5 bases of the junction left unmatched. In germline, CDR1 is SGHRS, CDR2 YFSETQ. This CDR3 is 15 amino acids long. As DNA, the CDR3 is TGCGCCAGCAGCTTTGGCGGGACAGAGAACACTGAAGCTTTCTTT. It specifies CASSFGGTENTEAFF. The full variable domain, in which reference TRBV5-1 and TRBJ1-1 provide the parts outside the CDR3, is KAGVTQTPRYLIKTRGQQVTLSCSPISGHRSVSWYQQTPGQGLQFLFEYFSETQRNKGNFPGRFSGRQFSNSRSEMNVSTLELGDSALYLCASSFGGTENTEAFFGQGTRLTVV.

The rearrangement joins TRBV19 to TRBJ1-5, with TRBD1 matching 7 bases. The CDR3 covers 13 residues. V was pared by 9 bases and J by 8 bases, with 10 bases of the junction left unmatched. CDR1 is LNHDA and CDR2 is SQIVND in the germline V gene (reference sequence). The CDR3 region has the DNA TGTGCCAGCAACGACAGGGCGGGGGAGCCCCAGCATTTT. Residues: CASNDRAGEPQHF. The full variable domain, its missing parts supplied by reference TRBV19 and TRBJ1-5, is DGGITQSPKYLFRKEGQNVTLSCEQNLNHDAMYWYRQDPGQGLRLIYYSQIVNDFQKGDIAEGYSVSREKKESFPLTVTSAQKNPTAFYLCASNDRAGEPQHFGDGTRLSIL.

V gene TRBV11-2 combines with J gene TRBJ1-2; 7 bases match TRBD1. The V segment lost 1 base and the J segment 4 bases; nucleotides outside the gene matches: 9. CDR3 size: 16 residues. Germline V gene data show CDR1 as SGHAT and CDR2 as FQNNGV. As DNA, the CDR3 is TGTGCCAGCAGCTTAGGCATCCCGGGACAGCCCTATGGCTACACCTTC. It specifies CASSLGIPGQPYGYTF. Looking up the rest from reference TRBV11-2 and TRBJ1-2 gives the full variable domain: EAGVAQSPRYKIIEKRQSVAFWCNPISGHATLYWYQQILGQGPKLLIQFQNNGVVDDSQLPKDRFSAERLKGVDSTLKIQPAKLEDSAVYLCASSLGIPGQPYGYTFGSGTRLTVV.

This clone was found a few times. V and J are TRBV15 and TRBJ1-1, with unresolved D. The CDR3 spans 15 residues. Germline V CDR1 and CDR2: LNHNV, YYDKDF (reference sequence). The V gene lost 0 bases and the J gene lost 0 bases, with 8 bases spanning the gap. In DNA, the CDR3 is TGTGCCACCAGCAGAGATGGTGGGGTGAACACTGAAGCTTTCTTT. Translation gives CATSRDGGVNTEAFF.

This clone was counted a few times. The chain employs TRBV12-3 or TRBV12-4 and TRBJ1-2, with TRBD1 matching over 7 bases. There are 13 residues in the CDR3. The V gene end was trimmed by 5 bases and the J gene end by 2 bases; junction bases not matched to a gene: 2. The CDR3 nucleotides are TGTGCCAGCAGTAGGGACAGAAACTATGGCTACACCTTC. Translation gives CASSRDRNYGYTF.

Here the CDR3 reads CASSLAQGYSNQPQHF. The CDR3 nucleotides read TGTGCCAGCAGCTTAGCGCAGGGCTACAGCAATCAGCCCCAGCATTTT. The J gene is TRBJ1-5, the V gene TRBV7-9; a weak D match, TRBD1 (5 bases). Trimming took 0 bases from V and 1 from J, leaving 10 bases between them. Germline V gives CDR1 SEHNR, CDR2 FQNEAQ (reference sequence). The CDR3 contains 16 residues.